What follows is one TCR beta chain and its context. The data were taken from a study of cytomegalovirus exposure and HLA in healthy donors. PCR primers comprised 60 Vbeta and 13 Jbeta primers. Sequencing was performed with immunoSEQ multiplex PCR; in TCRdb, only in-frame clones are kept and a portion is missing. The table shows 150,000 to 170,000 clones, with about 85% occurring only once. This CDR3 has 18 residues. V lost 0 bases and J 5 bases, leaving 23 bases between the germline ends. The sample was PBMCs. The chain has TRBV23-1 and TRBJ2-7; D perhaps matches TRBD2 (5 bases). TRBV23-1 is an ORF, with its function uncertain. This clonotype was obtained from a man in his thirties or forties in good health and CMV-seropositive. CDR3 in amino acids: CASSQSWDSRRLENEQYF. CDR3 sequence (DNA): TGCGCCAGCAGTCAATCGTGGGATTCGAGGAGGTTAGAAAACGAGCAGTACTTC.